This TCR beta chain was obtained from a study of shared clonotypes between healthy human individuals (dated by TCRdb to the early 2020s). In terms of the full investigation: The cohort comprised a couple of women and a few men aged 18 to 49 years. Per donor, three plates each were used for CD4 naive and CD4 memory, two for CD8 naive, and one for CD8 memory. To estimate repertoire size and how much clonotype sharing occurs between individuals, the study deeply sequenced the blood TCR repertoires of five healthy adults. To increase sequencing depth and limit assay-specific biases, TCR repertoire library preparation and sequencing were carried out by different laboratories using diverse techniques. Per donor, leukapheresis produced somewhere between about 0.8 and 9 billion PBMCs.

CD8 naive samples were CD45RO-negative cells positively selected for CCR7, giving a CD45RA+CCR7+ population that excluded TemRA cells. The donors were healthy, HIV-negative adults who had no recently reported acute infections or vaccinations. Every donor was a Caucasian adult residing in Nashville, Tennessee, USA. After blood collection by leukapheresis, PBMCs were isolated using Ficoll-Histopaque density gradient centrifugation and then cryopreserved in the vapor phase of liquid nitrogen. Analytical flow cytometry was used to check the purity and quantity of every magnetically sorted T cell population. Genomic DNA was isolated from every sorted fraction and measured by UV absorbance on a Nanodrop 2000c. Using the deep immunoSEQ assay, multiplex PCR amplified TCR CDR3 regions from genomic DNA. Genomic DNA extracted from each cell subset was distributed evenly over all wells of several immunoSEQ 96-well plates, and each plate served as one replicate. For sorted subsets, about 200 ng genomic DNA, equal to about 30,000 T cell genomes, was loaded into each replicate PCR. Purified libraries were measured with a Qubit 3.0 fluorometer, size-checked on a Bioanalyzer 2100, and measured again with the KAPA Library Quantification kit. Every immunoSEQ 96-well plate was sequenced on a separate single-read 150-cycle Illumina NextSeq 550 flow cell. The published analysis was carried out like this. Because only junctional sequences without quality scores were contained in the immunoSEQ output, filtering matching that applied to full-length reads could not be performed. To assign V/J genes and CDR3, sequences were annotated using PyIR, a Python wrapper for IgBLAST v1.9, with IMGT germline references. Reads were removed for weak V/J assignments (E-value above 1e-6), missing CDR3, stop codons, out-of-frame junctions, or ambiguous translated residues. V3J clonotypes were defined by identical inferred V gene, J gene, and CDR3 amino acid sequence. Percentage overlap between repertoires was computed as shared unique clonotypes divided by the size of the smaller repertoire. Richness of each repertoire was evaluated using RTK rarefaction, the Chao1 estimator, and Recon v2.1 estimates of unobserved clonotypes. For all TCRbeta clonotypes obtained by the gDNA method from several donors, generation probabilities were computed with OLGA. TCRdb re-hosts the immuneACCESS table, in-frame sequences only. Its copies lack some clones; in the studies checked, an unresolved V gene accounts for under half of them, and the cause for the rest is not known. The V and J calls and clone size come from that table; D and trimming were worked out from the DNA. Recorded for this sample are about 2 million clones; about 95% of them occurred a single time. 0.9% to 1.3% of the sample is taken by the ten largest.

Sequences SGHVS (CDR1) and FNYEAQ (CDR2) are obtained from the germline V gene. From the cysteine through the phenylalanine, the CDR3 covers 17 amino acids. Kept here is only the CDR3 DNA, which spans 51 bases and is read in frame from base 1. V is pruned by 5 bases and J by 1 base, leaving 6 bases of the junction without a gene match. Points on this clone: Its antigen remains unidentified. The sample holds no much larger clone one base away, and base qualities are not on file. This sample also contains other DNA sequences that code for the same CDR3.

What the authors observed across the whole study: Even with the large sequencing depth, rarefaction of the sorted-subset datasets indicated that sequencing was incomplete. Pairwise subsampling led to the expectation that sequencing depth would affect the degree of clonotype sharing among donors. Roughly 5% of naive CD4, around 3.5% of naive CD8, approximately 2% of memory CD4, and more than 0.35% of memory CD8 clonotypes were shared across several donors. The genetic and exposure-history diversity represented was limited by the small number of donors. Clonotypes shared by all four sorted-subset donors showed higher generation probabilities than non-shared clonotypes. Naive subsets generally had larger estimated clonotype richness than memory subsets. Sampling was restricted to blood, and TCR repertoires in tissues likely differ from the TCR repertoires found in blood.

The sequence links TRBV7-6 to TRBJ2-5; TRBD2 matches 14 bases in the middle. Sequenced: naive CD8+ T cells sorted from blood. The cell subset or site tag for this specimen amounts to: CD45RA+CCR7+. This TCR was sampled from a young man in good health. The CDR3 corresponds to CASSPGLAGGFQETQYF. Here is the DNA: TGTGCCAGCAGCCCCGGACTAGCGGGGGGCTTCCAAGAGACCCAGTACTTC.